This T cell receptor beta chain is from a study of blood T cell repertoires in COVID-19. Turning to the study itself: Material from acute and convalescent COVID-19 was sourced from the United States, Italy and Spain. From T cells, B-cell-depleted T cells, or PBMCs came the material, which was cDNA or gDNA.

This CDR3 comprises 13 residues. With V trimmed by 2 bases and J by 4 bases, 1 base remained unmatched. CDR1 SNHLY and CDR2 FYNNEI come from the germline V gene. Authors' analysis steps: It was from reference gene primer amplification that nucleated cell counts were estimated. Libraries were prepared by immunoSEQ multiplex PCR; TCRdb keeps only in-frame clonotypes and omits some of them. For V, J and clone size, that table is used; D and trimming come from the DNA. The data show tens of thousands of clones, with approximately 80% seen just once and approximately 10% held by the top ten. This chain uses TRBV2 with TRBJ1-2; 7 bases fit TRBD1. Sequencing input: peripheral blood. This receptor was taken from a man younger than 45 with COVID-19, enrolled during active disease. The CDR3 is CASSEQGVYGYTF. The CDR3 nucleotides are TGTGCCAGCAGTGAACAGGGGGTCTATGGCTACACCTTC.